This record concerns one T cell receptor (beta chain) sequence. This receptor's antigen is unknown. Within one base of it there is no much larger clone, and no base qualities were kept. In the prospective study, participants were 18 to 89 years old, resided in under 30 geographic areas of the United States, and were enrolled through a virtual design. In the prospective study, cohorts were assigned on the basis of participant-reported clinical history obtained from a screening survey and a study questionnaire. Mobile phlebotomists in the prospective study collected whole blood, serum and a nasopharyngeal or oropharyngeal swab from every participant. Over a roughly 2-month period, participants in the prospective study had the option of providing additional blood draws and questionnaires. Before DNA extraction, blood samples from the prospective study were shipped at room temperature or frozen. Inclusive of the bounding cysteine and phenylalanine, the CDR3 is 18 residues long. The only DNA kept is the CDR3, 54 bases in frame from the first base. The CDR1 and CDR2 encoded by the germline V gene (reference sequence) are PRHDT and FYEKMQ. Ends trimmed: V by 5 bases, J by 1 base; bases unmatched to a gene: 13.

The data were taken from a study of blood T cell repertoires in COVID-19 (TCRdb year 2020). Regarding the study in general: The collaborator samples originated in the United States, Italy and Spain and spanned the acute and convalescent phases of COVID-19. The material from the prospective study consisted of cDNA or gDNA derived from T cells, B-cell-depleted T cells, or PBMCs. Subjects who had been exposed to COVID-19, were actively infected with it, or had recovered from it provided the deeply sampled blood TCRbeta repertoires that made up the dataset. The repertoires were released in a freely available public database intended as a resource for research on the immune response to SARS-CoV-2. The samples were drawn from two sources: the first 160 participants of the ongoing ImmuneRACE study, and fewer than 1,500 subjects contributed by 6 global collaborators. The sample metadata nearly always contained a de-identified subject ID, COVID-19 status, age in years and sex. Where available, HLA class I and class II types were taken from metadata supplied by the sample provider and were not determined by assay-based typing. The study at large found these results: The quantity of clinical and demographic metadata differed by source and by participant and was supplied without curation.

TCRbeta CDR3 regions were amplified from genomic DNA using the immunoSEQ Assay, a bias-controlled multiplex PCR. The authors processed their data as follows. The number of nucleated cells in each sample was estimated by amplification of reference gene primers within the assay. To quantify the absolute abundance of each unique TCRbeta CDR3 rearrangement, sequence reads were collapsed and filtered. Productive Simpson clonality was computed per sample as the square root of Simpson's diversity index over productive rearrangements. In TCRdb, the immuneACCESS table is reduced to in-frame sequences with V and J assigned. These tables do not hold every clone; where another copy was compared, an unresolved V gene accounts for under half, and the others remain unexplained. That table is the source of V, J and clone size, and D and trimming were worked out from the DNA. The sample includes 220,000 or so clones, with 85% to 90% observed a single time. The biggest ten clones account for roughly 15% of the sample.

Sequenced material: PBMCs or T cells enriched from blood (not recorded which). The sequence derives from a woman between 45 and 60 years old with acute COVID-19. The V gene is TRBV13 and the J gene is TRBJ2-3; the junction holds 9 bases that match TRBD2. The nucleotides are TGTGCCAGCAGCATGGGCCATTTGCGGGAGGGACGCACAGATACGCAGTATTTT. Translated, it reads CASSMGHLREGRTDTQYF.